Reported below is one T cell receptor (beta chain). Its specific antigen is unknown. Base qualities were left out, and no much larger clone turns up one base away. CDR1 and CDR2, per the germline V gene, are SGHAT and FQNNGV. Trimming takes 2 bases from V and 0 bases from J, and the germline ends sit 7 bases apart. The cysteine opens and the phenylalanine closes a CDR3 of 14 amino acids. Only the CDR3 portion is preserved as DNA: 42 bases, with reading frame beginning at the first base. This sample is drawn from a study of long-term antiretroviral therapy in people with HIV (dated by TCRdb to between 2020 and 2023). For the wider study: The earliest samples were collected roughly a decade before the 2015 WHO recommendation for immediate ART, at a time when ART was usually postponed until CD4 counts fell. Test extractions of a monoclonal T-cell line alongside approximately 34 polyclonal samples showed no cross-contamination during QIAcube processing. Among the 30 or so participants with HIV, about 11 were female. A total of around 200 cryopreserved PBMC samples were contributed to the cohort by 30 adults with confirmed HIV infection, with samples collected serially over a mean of approximately 6 years (range 1-12). Whether ART initiation and durable HIV suppression were associated with changes in peripheral blood TRB repertoire composition and diversity was tested in a retrospective serial study.

The full study reports these points: Because cell numbers in pre-ART samples were limited, unsorted PBMC were profiled instead of sorted CD4+ and CD8+ T cells. Expanded TRB clones identified before ART initiation dominated the repertoire at all time points, although this dominance fluctuated and declined in many PLHIV after ART. The samples span the years 2004 to 2017, and the ART regimens used may be less effective than current regimens. Since PBMC availability was limited, sequencing covered only the TCR beta chain, with no alpha chain pairing. Inferences about post-ART repertoire changes are limited because no data were available on ART adherence, viral resistance or therapy changes. Narrower CDR3 length ranges were observed in HIV repertoires than in controls, and an antigen-experienced repertoire with only a slight naive shift after ART was suggested by the network structure. Starting ART was linked to a significant rise in TRB diversity, yet even with long-term ART the diversity remained significantly lower than in transplant donor controls.

Inclusion was restricted to participants for whom at least one PBMC sample before ART initiation and at least two post-ART samples were available. All participants with HIV were treated in the United States of America. Before DNA extraction, cryopreserved samples of about 0.9-11 million PBMC were thawed and then washed. At the time of the earliest PBMC sample, participants with HIV were aged between about 20 and 60 years. Per participant, PBMC samples came from 1-4 timepoints prior to ART initiation and 2-8 timepoints following ART initiation, for a median of 7 samples. Serial HIV viral load, CD4+ T-cell count, ART history and demographic data were obtained for every participant. Genomic DNA was extracted from unsorted PBMC with a Qiagen kit on a QIAcube, processed in batches of 12 samples. The immunoSEQ hsTCRB v3.0 assay was used at survey level resolution to sequence the TRB variable region. The target sequencing depth for TRB was roughly 40,000-55,000 T-cell genomes per sample. An Illumina MiSeq with a v3 150-cycle kit was used to sequence the pooled TRB libraries. As for the authors' bioinformatics: Repertoire analysis was run in R within a reproducible Nextflow workflow that covered QC, data transformation and analysis. LymphoSeq2, an R package for exploring AIRR-Seq data, was used to implement custom analyses. Several samples that yielded fewer than 5000 total TRB sequences were excluded, so that fewer than 200 HIV repertoires were analyzed. Among the roughly 200 retained HIV repertoires, roughly 60 were collected before ART initiation and 120 to 140 were collected after ART initiation. Repertoires were downsampled to 5000 TRB nucleotide sequences, and summary statistics were averaged over 100 downsampling iterations. TRB sequences were retained for analysis only if CDR3 regions of at least seven amino acids were present. Diversity was assessed using a clonality score derived from Shannon entropy and using the Gini coefficient. Repertoire networks linked the top 5000 CDR3 amino acid sequences whenever two sequences differed by an edit distance of one. For TRB CDR3 amino acid sequences, antigen specificity groups and MHC restriction were predicted with GLIPH2. To flag known associations with CMV, EBV, HIV or tissue antigens, CDR3 amino acid sequences were compared against VDJdb and McPAS-TCR. Pre-ART, post-ART and control groups were compared with Wilcoxon signed-rank tests and Holm-Bonferroni correction. As stored in TCRdb, this immuneACCESS dataset retains in-frame rearrangements with V and J assigned. A fraction of the clones does not appear; measured against another copy, unresolved V genes explain less than half of the discrepancy, and the remainder lacks a known reason. That table gives V, J and clone size, and the DNA gave D and trimming. The sample has approximately 12,000 clones on record, 82% of them singletons. The top ten clones comprise 15% to 20% of the sample.

The V and J genes are TRBV11-2 and TRBJ1-1; no confident D gene assignment can be made. This TCR was sampled from a man aged 50 to 59 with HIV. The sample in question was unsorted PBMCs, obtained 8 to 8.5 years after starting antiretroviral therapy. The DNA is TGTGCCAGCAGCTTAAAATCGTTGAACACTGAAGCTTTCTTT. This yields the protein CASSLKSLNTEAFF.